These 11 T cell receptor beta chains came from one sample sequenced in a study of graft-versus-host responses after intestinal transplantation. The repertoire was sequenced with immunoSEQ multiplex PCR; TCRdb's copy has only in-frame clones and lacks some. Among roughly 90,000 clones listed, approximately 90% were seen once. Their antigen targets remain unknown. Source: unstimulated CD4+ T cells sorted from spleen or lymph node cells, taken before transplant. These TCRs come from a human donor who was the organ donor for an intestinal transplant.

V and J are TRBV25-1 and TRBJ2-3, with D perhaps matching TRBD1 (6 bases). This CDR3 comprises 15 residues. Germline V lookup: CDR1 MGHDK, CDR2 SYGVNS. The V end was cut by 2 bases, the J end by 3 bases, with 12 bases between. Here the CDR3 DNA reads TGTGCCAGCAGTGAACCCCGGGACACTACAGATACGCAGTATTTT. Protein product: CASSEPRDTTDTQYF.

The chain uses TRBV5-1 and TRBJ1-2, with D unclear. Germline V lookup: CDR1 SGHRS, CDR2 YFSETQ. Trimming stripped 1 base from V and 4 bases from J, with 14 bases between. The CDR3 consists of 15 residues. The CDR3 reads CASSLYQSKVYGYTF. In nucleotides, the CDR3 is TGCGCCAGCAGCTTGTACCAGTCCAAAGTCTATGGCTACACCTTC.

The genes are TRBV11-2 and TRBJ2-1; a weak D match, TRBD2 (6 bases). The germline gives CDR1 SGHAT, CDR2 FQNNGV. Trimming cost V 3 bases and J 4 bases, with 10 bases left between them. This CDR3 spans 14 amino acids. Written as DNA, the CDR3 is TGTGCCAGCAGCTTTGACCGGGGGTACAATGAGCAGTTCTTC. Encoded protein: CASSFDRGYNEQFF.

The genes are TRBV7-2 and TRBJ2-2; D is undetermined. This CDR3 spans 13 amino acids. Germline V gene lookup returns CDR1 SGHTA and CDR2 FQGNSA. The V gene lost 3 bases and the J gene lost 5 bases, with 7 bases spanning the gap. CDR3 region: CASSFSWTGELFF. CDR3 sequence (DNA): TGTGCCAGCAGCTTTAGCTGGACCGGGGAGCTGTTTTTT.

The chain joins TRBV4-1 to TRBJ2-5; TRBD2 matches at 13 bases. CDR3 length: 16 residues. In germline, CDR1 is MGHRA, CDR2 YSYEKL. Unmatched junction bases numbered 4, after V lost 3 bases and J lost 3 bases. In nucleotides, the CDR3 is TGCGCCAGCAGCCAGGTGGGACTAGCGGGAAAAGAGACCCAGTACTTC. This sequence encodes CASSQVGLAGKETQYF.

This chain joins TRBV5-1 and TRBJ2-1, with D perhaps matching TRBD2 (6 bases). Germline CDR1 SGHRS, CDR2 YFSETQ. V was cut by 0 bases and J by 2 bases, with 12 bases left in between. This CDR3 comprises 16 residues. The CDR3 DNA reads as TGCGCCAGCAGCTTGGGTACGGGAGCCGCCTACAATGAGCAGTTCTTC. Its translation is CASSLGTGAAYNEQFF.

The chain carries TRBV10-3 and TRBJ1-1; 10 bases agree with TRBD1. CDR1 is ENHRY, CDR2 SYGVKD, per germline. The CDR3 has 14 amino acids. With 6 bases clipped from V and 8 bases from J, the junction kept 9 bases outside the gene matches. The CDR3: CAIRSGTGVGEAFF. The DNA for the CDR3 is TGTGCCATCAGATCCGGGACAGGGGTGGGAGAAGCTTTCTTT.

V gene TRBV5-5 combines with J gene TRBJ2-7; 8 bases line up with TRBD1. The trim removed 1 base at V and 4 bases at J, leaving 19 bases unmatched. Germline CDR1 is SGHKS and CDR2 is YYEKEE (reference sequence). This CDR3 is 19 amino acids long. DNA for the CDR3: TGTGCCAGCAGCTTGCCGGGCAGGGGGCGGCTAGCCGACCTATACGAGCAGTACTTC. This encodes CASSLPGRGRLADLYEQYF.

V usage is TRBV15 and J usage is TRBJ2-1, with 11 positions matching TRBD2. Germline trimming cut 1 base from V and 6 bases from J; bases unmatched to any gene: 11. The V gene's germline CDR1 is LNHNV and CDR2 YYDKDF (reference sequence). This CDR3 spans 18 amino acids. This CDR3 reads CATSRGVSGRAGGNEQFF. In nucleotides, the CDR3 is TGTGCCACCAGCAGAGGGGTTAGCGGGAGGGCCGGGGGCAATGAGCAGTTCTTC. Using reference TRBV15 and TRBJ2-1 for the parts outside the CDR3, the full variable domain is DAMVIQNPRYQVTQFGKPVTLSCSQTLNHNVMYWYQQKSSQAPKLLFHYYDKDFNNEADTPDNFQSRRPNTSFCFLDIRSPGLGDTAMYLCATSRGVSGRAGGNEQFFGPGTRLTVL.

The chain links TRBV28 to TRBJ1-1; 7 bases fit TRBD1. V was clipped by 4 bases and J by 0 bases; unmatched bases: 8. The germline CDR1 and CDR2 sequences are MDHEN and SYDVKM. The CDR3 length is 16 residues. CDR3 sequence: CASSSAGTDMNTEAFF. Written as DNA, the CDR3 is TGTGCCAGCAGTTCAGCCGGGACAGACATGAACACTGAAGCTTTCTTT.

V is TRBV6-1 and J is TRBJ2-1, with 9 bases matching TRBD2. CDR3 length: 16 residues. J gave up 8 bases and V 3 bases, and 11 bases lay outside the gene matches. Germline CDR1 reads MNHNS; CDR2 reads SASEGT. The CDR3 bases are TGTGCCAGCAGTGATGGTTTAGCGGGAGTCGACTATGAGCAGTTCTTC. It encodes CASSDGLAGVDYEQFF.